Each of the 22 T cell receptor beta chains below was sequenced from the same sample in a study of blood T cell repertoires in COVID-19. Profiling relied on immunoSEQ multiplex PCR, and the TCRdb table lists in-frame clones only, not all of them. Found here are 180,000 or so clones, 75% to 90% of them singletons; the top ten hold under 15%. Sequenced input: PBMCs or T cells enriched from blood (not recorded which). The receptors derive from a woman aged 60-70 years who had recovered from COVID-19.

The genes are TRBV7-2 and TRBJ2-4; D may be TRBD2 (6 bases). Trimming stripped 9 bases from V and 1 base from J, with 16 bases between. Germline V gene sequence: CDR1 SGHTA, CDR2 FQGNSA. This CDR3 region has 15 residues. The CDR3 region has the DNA TGTGCCAGTAGGGAGGTCCGCTCGGCCAAAAACATTCAGTACTTC. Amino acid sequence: CASREVRSAKNIQYF. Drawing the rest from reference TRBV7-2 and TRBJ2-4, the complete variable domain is GAGVSQSPSNKVTEKGKDVELRCDPISGHTALYWYRQSLGQGLEFLIYFQGNSAPDKSGLPSDRFSAERTGGSVSTLTIQRTQQEDSAVYLCASREVRSAKNIQYFGAGTRLSVL.

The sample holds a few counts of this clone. The CDR3 DNA sequence: TGTGCCACCAGTGATACGGACAGGGGAACTCATCAGCCCCAGCATTTT. It encodes CATSDTDRGTHQPQHF. The V gene is TRBV24-1, the J gene TRBJ1-5; 9 bases are a match to TRBD1. The germline CDR1 and CDR2 sequences are KGHDR and SFDVKD. CDR3 length equals 16 residues. The V and J ends lost 3 bases and 5 bases, in that order; junction bases with no gene match: 7.

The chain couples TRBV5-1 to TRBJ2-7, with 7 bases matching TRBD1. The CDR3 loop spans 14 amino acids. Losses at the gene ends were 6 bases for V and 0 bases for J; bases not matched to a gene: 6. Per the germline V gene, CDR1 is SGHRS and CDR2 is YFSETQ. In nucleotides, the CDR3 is TGCGCCAGCACCTGGGGGACAGACTCCTACGAGCAGTACTTC. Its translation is CASTWGTDSYEQYF.

CDR3 DNA sequence: TGTGCCAGCAGCCCCCTCCTGACAGGGGGCACTGAAGCTTTCTTT. Encoded protein: CASSPLLTGGTEAFF. The chain is built from TRBV3-1 (or the pseudogene TRBV3-2) and TRBJ1-1; 9 bases match TRBD1. CDR1 and CDR2 from the germline V gene are LGHDT and YNNKEL (reference sequence). Trimming cost V 4 bases and J 4 bases; bases outside gene matches: 7. There are 15 residues in the CDR3.

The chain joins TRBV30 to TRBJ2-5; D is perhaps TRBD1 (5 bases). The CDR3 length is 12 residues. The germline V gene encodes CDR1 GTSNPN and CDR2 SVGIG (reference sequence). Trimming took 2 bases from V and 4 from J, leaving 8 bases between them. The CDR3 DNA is TGTGCCTGGAGTCCCCAGGGAGAGACCCAGTACTTC. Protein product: CAWSPQGETQYF.

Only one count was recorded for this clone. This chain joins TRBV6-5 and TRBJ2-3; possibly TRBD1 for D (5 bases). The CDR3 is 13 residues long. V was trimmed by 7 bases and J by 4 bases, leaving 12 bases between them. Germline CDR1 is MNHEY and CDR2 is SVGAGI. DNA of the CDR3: TGTGCCAGCACGAAGGGGCGGTCAGATACGCAGTATTTT. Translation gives CASTKGRSDTQYF.

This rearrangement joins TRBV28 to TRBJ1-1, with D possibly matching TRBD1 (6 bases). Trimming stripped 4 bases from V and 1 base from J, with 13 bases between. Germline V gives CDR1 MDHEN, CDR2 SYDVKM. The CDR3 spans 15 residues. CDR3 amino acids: CASSSSGTPNTEAFF. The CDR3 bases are TGTGCCAGCAGTTCCTCCGGGACACCGAACACTGAAGCTTTCTTT.

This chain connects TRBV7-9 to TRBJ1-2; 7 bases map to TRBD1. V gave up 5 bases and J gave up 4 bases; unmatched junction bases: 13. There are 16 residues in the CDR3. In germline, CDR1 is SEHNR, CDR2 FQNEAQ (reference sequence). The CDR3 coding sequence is TGTGCCAGCAGCACCGGGACAGCCCGCTCGTTCTATGGCTACACCTTC. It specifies CASSTGTARSFYGYTF. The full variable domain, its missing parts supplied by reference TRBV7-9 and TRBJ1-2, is DTGVSQNPRHKITKRGQNVTFRCDPISEHNRLYWYRQTLGQGPEFLTYFQNEAQLEKSRLLSDRFSAERPKGSFSTLEIQRTEQGDSAMYLCASSTGTARSFYGYTFGSGTRLTVV.

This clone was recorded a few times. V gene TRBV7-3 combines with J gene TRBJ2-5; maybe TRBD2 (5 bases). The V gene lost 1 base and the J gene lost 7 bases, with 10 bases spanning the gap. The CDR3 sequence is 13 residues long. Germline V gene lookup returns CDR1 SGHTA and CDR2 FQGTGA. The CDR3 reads CASSLKGRGTQYF. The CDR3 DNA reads TGTGCCAGCAGCTTAAAAGGCCGGGGGACCCAGTACTTC.

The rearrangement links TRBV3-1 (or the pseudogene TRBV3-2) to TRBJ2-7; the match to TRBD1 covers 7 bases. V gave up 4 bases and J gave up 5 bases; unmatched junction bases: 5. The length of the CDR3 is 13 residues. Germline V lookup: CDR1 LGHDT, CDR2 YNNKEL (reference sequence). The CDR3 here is CASSPTGIHEQYF. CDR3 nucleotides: TGTGCCAGCAGCCCGACAGGGATCCACGAGCAGTACTTC.

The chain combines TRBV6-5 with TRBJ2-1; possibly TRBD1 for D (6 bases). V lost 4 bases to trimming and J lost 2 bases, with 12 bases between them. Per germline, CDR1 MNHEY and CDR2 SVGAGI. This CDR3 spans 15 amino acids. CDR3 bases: TGTGCCAGCAGTTTCCGGGACATCGCCTACAATGAGCAGTTCTTC. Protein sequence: CASSFRDIAYNEQFF.

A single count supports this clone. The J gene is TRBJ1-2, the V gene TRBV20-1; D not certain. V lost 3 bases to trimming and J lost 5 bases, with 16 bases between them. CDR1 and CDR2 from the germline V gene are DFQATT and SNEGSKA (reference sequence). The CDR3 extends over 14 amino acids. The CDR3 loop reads CSASGYPLNYGYTF. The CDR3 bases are TGCAGTGCTAGTGGGTATCCACTGAATTATGGCTACACCTTC.

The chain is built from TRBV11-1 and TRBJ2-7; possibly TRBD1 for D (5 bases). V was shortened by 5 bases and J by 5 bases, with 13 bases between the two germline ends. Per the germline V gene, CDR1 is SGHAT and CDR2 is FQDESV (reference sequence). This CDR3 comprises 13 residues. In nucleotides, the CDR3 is TGTGCCAGCAGCCCCCGGTGGGGCAACGAGCAGTACTTC. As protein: CASSPRWGNEQYF. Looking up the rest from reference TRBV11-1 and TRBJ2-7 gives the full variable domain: EAEVAQSPRYKITEKSQAVAFWCDPISGHATLYWYRQILGQGPELLVQFQDESVVDDSQLPKDRFSAERLKGVDSTLKIQPAELGDSAMYLCASSPRWGNEQYFGPGTRLTVT.

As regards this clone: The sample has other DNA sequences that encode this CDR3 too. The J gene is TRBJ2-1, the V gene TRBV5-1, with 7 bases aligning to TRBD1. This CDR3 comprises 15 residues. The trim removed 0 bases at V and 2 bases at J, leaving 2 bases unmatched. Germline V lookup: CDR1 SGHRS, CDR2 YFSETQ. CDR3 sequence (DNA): TGCGCCAGCAGCTTGGGGCAGGGGGCCTACAATGAGCAGTTCTTC. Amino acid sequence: CASSLGQGAYNEQFF.

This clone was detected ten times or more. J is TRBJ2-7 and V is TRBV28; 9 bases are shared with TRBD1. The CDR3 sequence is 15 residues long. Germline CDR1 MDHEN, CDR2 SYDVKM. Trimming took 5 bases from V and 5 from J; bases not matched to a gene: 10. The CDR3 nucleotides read TGTGCCAGCAGTAATCACGGGACAGGGTCGGACGAGCAGTACTTC. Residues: CASSNHGTGSDEQYF. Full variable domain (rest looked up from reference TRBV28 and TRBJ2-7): DVKVTQSSRYLVKRTGEKVFLECVQDMDHENMFWYRQDPGLGLRLIYFSYDVKMKEKGDIPEGYSVSREKKERFSLILESASTNQTSMYLCASSNHGTGSDEQYFGPGTRLTVT.

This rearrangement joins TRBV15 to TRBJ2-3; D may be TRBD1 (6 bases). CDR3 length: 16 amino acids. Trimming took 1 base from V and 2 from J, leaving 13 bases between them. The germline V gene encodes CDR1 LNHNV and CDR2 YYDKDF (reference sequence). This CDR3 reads CATSRGTESTTDTQYF. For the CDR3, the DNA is TGTGCCACCAGCAGAGGGACAGAGAGTACCACAGATACGCAGTATTTT.

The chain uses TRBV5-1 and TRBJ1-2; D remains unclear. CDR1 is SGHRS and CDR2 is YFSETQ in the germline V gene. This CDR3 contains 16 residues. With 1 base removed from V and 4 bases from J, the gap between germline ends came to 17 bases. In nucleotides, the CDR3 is TGCGCCAGCAGCTTGTCCTCAGCCATCTCTAGCTATGGCTACACCTTC. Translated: CASSLSSAISSYGYTF.

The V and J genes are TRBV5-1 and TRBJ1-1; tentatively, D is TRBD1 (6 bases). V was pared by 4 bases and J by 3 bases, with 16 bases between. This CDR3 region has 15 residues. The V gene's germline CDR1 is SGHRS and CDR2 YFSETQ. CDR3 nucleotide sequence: TGCGCCAGCAGCCCAGCAAGGACAGACTACACTGAAGCTTTCTTT. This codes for CASSPARTDYTEAFF. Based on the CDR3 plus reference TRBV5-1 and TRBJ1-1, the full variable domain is KAGVTQTPRYLIKTRGQQVTLSCSPISGHRSVSWYQQTPGQGLQFLFEYFSETQRNKGNFPGRFSGRQFSNSRSEMNVSTLELGDSALYLCASSPARTDYTEAFFGQGTRLTVV.

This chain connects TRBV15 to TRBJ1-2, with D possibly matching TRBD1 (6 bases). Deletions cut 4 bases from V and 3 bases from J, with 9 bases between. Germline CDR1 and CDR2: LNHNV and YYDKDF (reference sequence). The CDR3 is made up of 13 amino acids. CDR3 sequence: CATSMTGDYGYTF. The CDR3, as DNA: TGTGCCACCAGCATGACAGGCGACTATGGCTACACCTTC.

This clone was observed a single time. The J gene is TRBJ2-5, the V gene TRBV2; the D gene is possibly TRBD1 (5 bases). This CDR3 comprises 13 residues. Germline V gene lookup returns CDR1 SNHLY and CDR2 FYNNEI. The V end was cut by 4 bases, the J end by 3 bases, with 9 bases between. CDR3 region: CASSVEGEETQYF. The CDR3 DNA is TGTGCCAGCAGTGTGGAAGGGGAAGAGACCCAGTACTTC.

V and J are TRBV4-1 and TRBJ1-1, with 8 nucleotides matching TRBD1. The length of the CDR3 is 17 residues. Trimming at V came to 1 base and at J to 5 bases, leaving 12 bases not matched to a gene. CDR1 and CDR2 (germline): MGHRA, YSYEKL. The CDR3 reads CASSQGTARGLGTEAFF. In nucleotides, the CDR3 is TGCGCCAGCAGCCAAGGGACCGCCAGGGGGCTAGGGACTGAAGCTTTCTTT.

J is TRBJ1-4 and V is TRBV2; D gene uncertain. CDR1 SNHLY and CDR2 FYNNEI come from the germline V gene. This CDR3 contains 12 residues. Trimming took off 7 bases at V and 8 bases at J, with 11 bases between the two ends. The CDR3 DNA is TGTGCCAGCATGAGGTTGAGGGAAAAACTGTTTTTT. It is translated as CASMRLREKLFF.